The 26 T cell receptor beta chains listed next were all sequenced from one sample in a study of blood T cell repertoires in COVID-19. The data were produced by immunoSEQ multiplex PCR, yet TCRdb's version contains in-frame clones alone and is incomplete. The repertoire holds 250,000 to 350,000 clones, with roughly 85% as singletons. The sequenced sample consisted of peripheral blood. The receptors here all came from a woman aged 30 to 39 with active or convalescent COVID-19.

V and J are TRBV11-2 and TRBJ2-1; D is uncertain. Germline V gene data show CDR1 as SGHAT and CDR2 as FQNNGV. V lost 5 bases and J lost 4, with 3 bases in between. This CDR3 is 11 amino acids long. In DNA, the CDR3 is TGTGCCAGCAGCCAGTACAATGAGCAGTTCTTC. As protein: CASSQYNEQFF.

J is TRBJ1-2 and V is TRBV28, with TRBD1 as a possible D gene (5 bases). The CDR3 covers 14 residues. Trimming left V 4 bases short and J 2 bases short, with 11 bases between. The germline V gene encodes CDR1 MDHEN and CDR2 SYDVKM. The CDR3 nucleotides are TGTGCCAGCAGTTCCTGGGGGGGGAACTATGGCTACACCTTC. It specifies CASSSWGGNYGYTF.

The V call is TRBV19, the J call TRBJ1-1, with 9 bases matching TRBD1. The V and J ends lost 5 bases and 7 bases, in that order; junction bases with no gene match: 8. The CDR3 has 14 residues. Germline V gene data show CDR1 as LNHDA and CDR2 as SQIVND (reference sequence). DNA of the CDR3: TGTGCCAGTAGTCCGTCCCGGGACAGGGTTGAAGCTTTCTTT. This encodes CASSPSRDRVEAFF. Together with reference TRBV19 and TRBJ1-1, the CDR3 gives the full variable domain: DGGITQSPKYLFRKEGQNVTLSCEQNLNHDAMYWYRQDPGQGLRLIYYSQIVNDFQKGDIAEGYSVSREKKESFPLTVTSAQKNPTAFYLCASSPSRDRVEAFFGQGTRLTVV.

The chain is built from TRBV10-3 and TRBJ2-1; 8 nucleotides agree with TRBD2. The CDR3 has 14 amino acids. Germline V gives CDR1 ENHRY, CDR2 SYGVKD. Trimming cost V 10 bases and J 2 bases; bases outside gene matches: 7. CDR3 sequence (DNA): TGTGCCACGGGGGGGGGTCCCGCCTACAATGAGCAGTTCTTC. It is translated as CATGGGPAYNEQFF.

This clone was seen only once. V usage is TRBV5-6 and J usage is TRBJ1-2; no clear D gene. CDR1 is SGHDT and CDR2 is YYEEEE in the germline V gene. The CDR3 totals 15 residues. V gave up 1 base and J gave up 7 bases, with 17 bases separating them. In nucleotides, the CDR3 is TGTGCCAGCAGCTTGCTGCGGCGGGGATGGGGTGGCTACACCTTC. Its translation is CASSLLRRGWGGYTF.

The chain couples TRBV21-1 to TRBJ2-5; the tabulated D call, TRBD1, remains unverified against the DNA. TRBV21-1 is labeled a pseudogene. This CDR3 spans 22 amino acids. Here the CDR3 reads CASSKAREGGATRTLYQETQYF. The CDR3 nucleotides read TGTGCCAGCAGCAAAGCGCGGGAAGGGGGCGCAACAAGAACCCTATACCAAGAGACCCAGTACTTC.

The chain joins TRBV12-3 or TRBV12-4 to TRBJ1-2; TRBD1 matches at 7 bases. The junction had 5 bases not matched to a gene; V was cut back by 5 bases and J by 5 bases. The CDR3 is 13 amino acids. The CDR3 coding sequence is TGTGCCAGCAGTCGACAGGGTCAGTATGGCTACACCTTC. Residues: CASSRQGQYGYTF.

The CDR3 bases are TGTGCCAGCAGTCTCCAGGGGGCTCTGGGCCCCTTCGTTCCCCAGCATTTT. Translating it yields CASSLQGALGPFVPQHF. V and J are TRBV27 and TRBJ1-5; 8 nucleotides align to TRBD1. The CDR3 extends over 17 amino acids. Germline assignment: CDR1 MNHEY and CDR2 SMNVEV (reference sequence). V lost 5 bases and J lost 10; bases outside the gene matches: 19.

J is TRBJ1-5 and V is TRBV13, with 8 bases lining up with TRBD1. This CDR3 spans 15 amino acids. V gave up 5 bases and J gave up 3 bases; unmatched junction bases: 6. Germline loops: CDR1 PRHDT, CDR2 FYEKMQ (reference sequence). This CDR3 reads CASSAGQGYNQPQHF. In nucleotides, the CDR3 is TGTGCCAGCAGCGCCGGACAGGGTTACAATCAGCCCCAGCATTTT.

This chain links TRBV27 with TRBJ2-5, with TRBD2 identical over 9 bases. CDR1 and CDR2 from the germline V gene are MNHEY and SMNVEV (reference sequence). The V segment lost 4 bases and the J segment 8 bases; nucleotides outside the gene matches: 14. This CDR3 has 16 amino acids. CDR3 in DNA: TGTGCCAGCAGTTCTTCTAGCGGGGCGGGGACGGGCACCCAGTACTTC. As protein: CASSSSSGAGTGTQYF.

The CDR3 protein is CAWSGLAGAQVTQYF. In nucleotides, the CDR3 is TGTGCCTGGAGTGGACTAGCGGGGGCTCAGGTGACGCAGTATTTT. The V gene is TRBV30, the J gene TRBJ2-3, with 12 bases aligning to TRBD2. The CDR3 sequence is 15 residues long. V was pared by 1 base and J by 9 bases, with 8 bases of the junction left unmatched. The germline V gene has CDR1 GTSNPN and CDR2 SVGIG (reference sequence).

The J gene is TRBJ1-1, the V gene TRBV28; 11 bases fit TRBD1. Unmatched junction bases numbered 10, after V lost 7 bases and J lost 3 bases. The CDR3 has 16 residues. Per germline, CDR1 MDHEN and CDR2 SYDVKM. CDR3 DNA sequence: TGTGCCAGCATAGTTTACCCGGGACAGGGGGACACTGAAGCTTTCTTT. The encoded protein is CASIVYPGQGDTEAFF.

V is TRBV5-1 and J is TRBJ2-3, with TRBD1 matching over 7 bases. The V segment lost 4 bases and the J segment 1 base; nucleotides outside the gene matches: 6. CDR3 size: 15 residues. CDR1 is SGHRS and CDR2 is YFSETQ in the germline V gene. As DNA, the CDR3 is TGCGCCAGCAGCCTGGGTGGACAGGGCACAGATACGCAGTATTTT. Its protein is CASSLGGQGTDTQYF.

V usage is TRBV14 and J usage is TRBJ1-1, with D possibly matching TRBD1 (6 bases). The germline V and J ends were trimmed by 4 bases and 1 base, with 10 bases remaining between them. The CDR3 has 14 residues. CDR1 is SGHDN and CDR2 is FVKESK in the germline V gene. The CDR3 sequence is CASSRTGWNTEAFF. CDR3 DNA: TGTGCCAGCAGCCGTACAGGGTGGAACACTGAAGCTTTCTTT.

The genes are TRBV7-9 and TRBJ2-3; 10 bases are shared with TRBD2. Germline V gives CDR1 SEHNR, CDR2 FQNEAQ (reference sequence). The CDR3 runs 15 residues. V gave up 3 bases and J gave up 8 bases; unmatched junction bases: 8. The CDR3 DNA reads TGTGCCAGCAGCTTGCTAGCGGGGGCCCTGGGTACGCAGTATTTT. Translated: CASSLLAGALGTQYF.

V gene TRBV18 combines with J gene TRBJ2-2; D not resolved. The CDR3 loop spans 14 amino acids. From germline, CDR1 is KGHSH and CDR2 LQKENI. Trimming left V 3 bases short and J 9 bases short, with 14 bases between. The CDR3 protein is CASSPLPGPRELFF. CDR3 nucleotide sequence: TGTGCCAGCTCACCGCTTCCGGGTCCTCGGGAGCTGTTTTTT.

The sample holds a few counts of this clone. J is TRBJ2-1 and V is TRBV7-2; 12 bases match TRBD1. The CDR3 runs to 18 residues. J lost 7 bases, V lost 2 bases, and 12 bases had no gene match. Germline loops: CDR1 SGHTA, CDR2 FQGNSA. The CDR3 sequence: CASSLRGQGAVMRNEQFF. CDR3 nucleotide sequence: TGTGCCAGCAGCTTAAGGGGACAGGGGGCCGTCATGAGGAATGAGCAGTTCTTC.

The rearrangement links TRBV5-6 to TRBJ1-5; D is unresolved. CDR1 SGHDT and CDR2 YYEEEE come from the germline V gene. The CDR3 runs to 14 residues. V dropped 0 bases and J dropped 3 bases, with 7 bases sitting between them. The CDR3 reads CASSLGPPNQPQHF. The CDR3 DNA follows: TGTGCCAGCAGCTTGGGGCCCCCCAATCAGCCCCAGCATTTT.

This chain joins TRBV7-8 and TRBJ1-1, with a possible D match to TRBD1 (5 bases). The CDR3 is 12 residues long. V lost 5 bases and J lost 6, with 10 bases in between. Germline CDR1 and CDR2: SGHVS and FQNEAQ. The CDR3 sequence is CASSPGRAEAFF. The CDR3, as DNA: TGTGCCAGCAGCCCAGGGAGGGCTGAAGCTTTCTTT.

The V call is TRBV5-6, the J call TRBJ1-2; 9 bases fit TRBD1. This CDR3 has 13 residues. Germline V CDR1 and CDR2: SGHDT, YYEEEE. The ends lost 4 bases at V and 9 bases at J; junction bases unmatched: 7. The CDR3 nucleotides read TGTGCCAGCAGCGCGGACAGGGGTGCGCGCTACACCTTC. Its translation is CASSADRGARYTF.

The CDR3 reads CASSLIGNSPLHF. DNA for the CDR3: TGTGCCAGCAGCTTAATCGGTAATTCACCCCTCCACTTT. This chain connects TRBV11-2 to TRBJ1-6; D not resolved. The CDR3 consists of 13 residues. Germline CDR1 is SGHAT and CDR2 is FQNNGV. Trimming shortened V by 2 bases and J by 6 bases, and 5 bases separated the two germline ends. The full variable domain, its missing parts supplied by reference TRBV11-2 and TRBJ1-6, is EAGVAQSPRYKIIEKRQSVAFWCNPISGHATLYWYQQILGQGPKLLIQFQNNGVVDDSQLPKDRFSAERLKGVDSTLKIQPAKLEDSAVYLCASSLIGNSPLHFGNGTRLTVT.

The CDR3 DNA reads as TGTGCCAGCAGCGTAGGAGGCAGGGGCGGCTATGGCTACACCTTC. It is translated as CASSVGGRGGYGYTF. The chain carries TRBV9 and TRBJ1-2; D is perhaps TRBD1 (6 bases). From germline, CDR1 is SGDLS and CDR2 YYNGEE. There are 15 residues in the CDR3. V was cut by 0 bases and J by 4 bases, with 13 bases left in between.

The chain employs TRBV6-5 and TRBJ1-5; D possibly corresponds to TRBD1 (6 bases). Deletions cut 7 bases from V and 7 bases from J, with 17 bases between. The V gene's germline CDR1 is MNHEY and CDR2 SVGAGI. CDR3 length: 14 residues. The CDR3 protein is CASTIKGDSQPQHF. CDR3 DNA: TGTGCCAGCACCATAAAGGGGGATTCGCAGCCCCAGCATTTT.

The V call is TRBV7-2, the J call TRBJ2-5; D may be TRBD2 (5 bases). Germline V CDR1 and CDR2: SGHTA, FQGNSA. Trimming cost V 0 bases and J 2 bases, with 13 bases left between them. This CDR3 is 16 amino acids long. CDR3 DNA: TGTGCCAGCAGCTTAGCAGGAAAGCGGCTGCAAGAGACCCAGTACTTC. Encoded protein: CASSLAGKRLQETQYF.

This rearrangement joins TRBV29-1 to TRBJ2-3, with D perhaps matching TRBD2 (6 bases). The V end lost 4 bases, the J end lost 0 bases, and 23 bases lay between the germline ends. The CDR3 spans 18 residues. Germline CDR1 and CDR2: SQVTM and ANQGSEA. The CDR3 here is CSVAPWGLPVGSTDTQYF. CDR3 DNA sequence: TGCAGCGTTGCCCCTTGGGGACTGCCCGTCGGAAGCACAGATACGCAGTATTTT.

The V gene is TRBV29-1, the J gene TRBJ2-4, with TRBD1 identical over 9 bases. After removal of 0 bases from V and 10 bases from J, the junction contained 4 bases not matched to a gene. The germline gives CDR1 SQVTM, CDR2 ANQGSEA. This CDR3 spans 13 amino acids. CDR3 in amino acids: CSVEEKDRGIQYF. CDR3 DNA sequence: TGCAGCGTTGAAGAAAAGGACAGGGGTATTCAGTACTTC.